What follows is one T cell receptor (beta chain) and its context. The antigen is undetermined. An Oncomine TCR Beta short-read assay was used to sequence the DNA from cultured CD4+ T cells. Researchers extracted genomic DNA from CD4+ T cells that had been cultured. TCRdb re-called the PCR reads with MiXCR, one entry per CDR3 protein. Of several thousand distinct CDR3 sequences in the sample, 36% were seen once. This specimen belongs to a study of vaccination and CD4 T cells after COVID-19. Treatment specified: roughly 10-day PBMC culture with coronavirus spike peptide pools or control peptides (ViraFEST assay). Samples of CD4+ T cells were obtained from the unexposed donor before the COVID-19 pandemic (2011-2018). Negative selection enriched CD4+ T cells from cultures at 9 to 10 days. Per germline, CDR1 KGHDR and CDR2 SFDVKD. V was cut by 3 bases and J by 2 bases, with 14 bases left in between. The CDR3 totals 16 residues.

This sequence originates from a human donor in good health. This chain uses TRBV24-1 with TRBJ2-3; unclear D gene. Sequencing was done on a sample of CD4+ T cells from blood, cultured in vitro. CDR3 DNA sequence: TGTGCCACCAGTGATACTCGACGGTCCACCACAGATACGCAGTATTTT. It specifies CATSDTRRSTTDTQYF.